The clone carrying this T cell receptor (beta chain) occurred many times. No antigen is known for it. The data originate from a study of T-cell reconstitution after alpha-beta-depleted transplantation in children. Whole-study results and caveats: Newly made T cells mostly supplied T-cell counts and diversity one year after transplant. Recipient T cells and thymic progenitors that survived were the source of the high TCRbeta diversity seen at day 60 in some patients.

Germline V gives CDR1 SGHTA, CDR2 FQGNSA. This CDR3 is built from 15 residues. Trimming shortened V by 1 base and J by 7 bases, and 14 bases separated the two germline ends. Construction of the TCRbeta library involved unique molecular identifiers. TCRdb passed the PCR reads through MiXCR, listing each CDR3 protein once. The sample gives roughly 82,000 distinct CDR3 sequences, 14% of which show up once; 25% to 35% is in the top ten. This sequence originates from a male patient under 10 years old who had a stem cell transplant for acute lymphoblastic leukemia, so the T cells may come from the graft donor. This rearrangement joins TRBV7-2 to TRBJ1-5; no clear D gene. Sequencing was performed on PBMCs, mostly from graft donor cells, taken 180 days after TCRalphabeta/CD19-depleted stem cell transplant. This CDR3 reads CASSLEVLTRQPQHF. The CDR3 DNA follows: TGTGCCAGCAGCTTAGAGGTATTGACGCGGCAGCCCCAGCATTTT.